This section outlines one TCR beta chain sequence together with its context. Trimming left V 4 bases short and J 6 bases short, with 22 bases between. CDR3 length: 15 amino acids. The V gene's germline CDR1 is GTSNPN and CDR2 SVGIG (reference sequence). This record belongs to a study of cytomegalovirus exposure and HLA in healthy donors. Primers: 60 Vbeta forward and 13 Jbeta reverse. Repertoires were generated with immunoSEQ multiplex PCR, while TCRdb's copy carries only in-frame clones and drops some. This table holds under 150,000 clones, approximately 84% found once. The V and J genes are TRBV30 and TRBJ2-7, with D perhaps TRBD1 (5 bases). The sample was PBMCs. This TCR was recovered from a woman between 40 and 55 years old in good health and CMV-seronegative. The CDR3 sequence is CAWTGIGQGPREQYF. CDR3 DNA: TGTGCCTGGACGGGTATTGGGCAGGGCCCCCGCGAGCAGTACTTC. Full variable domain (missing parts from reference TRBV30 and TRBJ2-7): SQTIHQWPATLVQPVGSPLSLECTVEGTSNPNLYWYRQAAGRGLQLLFYSVGIGQISSEVPQNLSASRPQDRQFILSSKKLLLSDSGFYLCAWTGIGQGPREQYFGPGTRLTVT.